This T cell receptor (beta chain) was sequenced for a study of T-cell memory formation after mild COVID-19. CDR3 length equals 15 residues. Unmatched junction bases numbered 8, after V lost 8 bases and J lost 1 base. Germline loops: CDR1 LNHNV, CDR2 YYDKDF (reference sequence). This clonotype was observed a few times. As yet, its antigen is unknown. Using constant-segment primers, 5'RACE produced TCR alpha and TCR beta cDNA libraries carrying sample barcodes and UMIs. TCRdb passed the 5' RACE reads through MiXCR, listing each CDR3 protein once. The sample shows about half a million distinct CDR3 sequences, about 18% of them seen only once. Whole-study findings and limits: Clones contracting over day 15 to 85 were CD4/CD8 balanced, with later expanders leaning CD4+. Cross-reactive memory apparently joined, as some responding clones appeared in pre-infection memory.

This rearrangement joins TRBV15 to TRBJ1-1; TRBD1 aligns across 9 bases. The TCR originated in an adult woman who had mild COVID-19 (a few samples of this study predate the infection). Cell type and time point are not known. The sample was PBMCs or a T cell subset sorted from them (not recorded which). The CDR3 DNA is TGTGCCACCGAAGAGGGACAGGGAGGGAACACTGAAGCTTTCTTT. Its protein product is CATEEGQGGNTEAFF.